One and the same sample provided the 30 T cell receptor beta chains below, sequenced in a study of PD-1 blockade in classical Hodgkin lymphoma. The data were produced by immunoSEQ multiplex PCR, yet TCRdb's version contains in-frame clones alone and is incomplete. The table shows about 84,000 clones, with approximately 91% occurring only once. Every patient was affected by relapse after autologous stem cell transplantation, while exposure to brentuximab vedotin was not uniform. Sequencing was performed on peripheral blood mononuclear cells (PBMCs), taken at baseline. Receptors originate from a human donor with classical Hodgkin lymphoma.

CDR3 nucleotides: TGCGCCAGCAGCCCGGGGGGACTAGCGGGAGTCAATGAGCAGTTCTTC. Protein: CASSPGGLAGVNEQFF. V is TRBV5-1 and J is TRBJ2-1; 14 bases line up with TRBD2. The J segment lost 6 bases and the V segment lost 4 bases, leaving 6 bases of the junction unmatched. CDR1 is SGHRS and CDR2 is YFSETQ in the germline V gene. This CDR3 region has 16 residues.

The chain links TRBV5-4 to TRBJ2-3, with D tentatively TRBD1 (6 bases). CDR1 and CDR2 from the germline V gene are SGHNT and YYREEE (reference sequence). The CDR3 consists of 17 residues. V gave up 2 bases and J gave up 2 bases, with 18 bases separating them. CDR3 protein: CASSFRVSRGYTDTQYF. The CDR3 DNA is TGTGCCAGCAGCTTTCGGGTCTCCAGGGGCTACACAGATACGCAGTATTTT.

The chain uses TRBV4-3 and TRBJ2-7, with D unresolved. The length of the CDR3 is 16 residues. CDR1 LGHNA and CDR2 YSLEER come from the germline V gene. V was trimmed by 0 bases and J by 1 base, leaving 13 bases between them. CDR3 DNA sequence: TGCGCCAGCAGCCAAGATAGGGCCGGCCTATCCTACGAGCAGTACTTC. Residues: CASSQDRAGLSYEQYF.

V usage is TRBV4-1 and J usage is TRBJ1-4; TRBD1 is a possible D gene (5 bases). The V gene's germline CDR1 is MGHRA and CDR2 YSYEKL. Trimming stripped 0 bases from V and 8 bases from J, with 13 bases between. CDR3 size: 15 residues. The CDR3 nucleotides read TGCGCCAGCAGCCAAGATGGCAGGGATGAAGAAAAACTGTTTTTT. Residues: CASSQDGRDEEKLFF.

The chain employs TRBV7-6 and TRBJ1-4, with D maybe TRBD1 (6 bases). This CDR3 is built from 17 residues. Germline CDR1 and CDR2: SGHVS and FNYEAQ. Trimming removed 5 bases at V and 3 bases at J, with 19 bases between. The CDR3 DNA reads as TGTGCCAGCAGCACCCAGGCCGGGGGCTATGCTAATGAAAAACTGTTTTTT. It codes for CASSTQAGGYANEKLFF.

The CDR3 DNA reads as TGTGCCATCAGTGAGTTTGGACTAGCGGGAGGGAAAGAGACCCAGTACTTC. This encodes CAISEFGLAGGKETQYF. The chain recombines TRBV10-3 with TRBJ2-5; 15 bases are a match to TRBD2. V gave up 1 base and J gave up 3 bases; unmatched junction bases: 3. This CDR3 region has 17 residues. Germline CDR1 ENHRY, CDR2 SYGVKD.

In this sample, this clone turned up once. The chain employs TRBV7-9 and TRBJ1-4, with 7 bases fitting TRBD1. V shed 5 bases and J 4 bases; nucleotides not matched to a gene: 10. The CDR3 loop spans 16 amino acids. CDR1 and CDR2 (germline): SEHNR, FQNEAQ (reference sequence). The CDR3 DNA follows: TGTGCCAGCAGCAGGAGACTGACAGGGTATAATGAAAAACTGTTTTTT. Protein product: CASSRRLTGYNEKLFF.

This clone was found once. The chain is built from TRBV6-1 and TRBJ2-2; 7 bases fit TRBD1. Germline V gene lookup returns CDR1 MNHNS and CDR2 SASEGT. V lost 4 bases, J lost 2 bases, and 7 bases stayed unmatched. This CDR3 comprises 16 residues. The CDR3 reads CASSVLGTANTGELFF. In DNA form, the CDR3 reads TGTGCCAGCAGTGTACTCGGGACAGCCAACACCGGGGAGCTGTTTTTT.

The genes are TRBV5-1 and TRBJ2-1, with no clear D. Trimming removed 6 bases from V and 7 bases from J, with 17 bases in between. Germline lookup yields CDR1 SGHRS and CDR2 YFSETQ. This CDR3 spans 14 amino acids. The CDR3 region is CASNLEPALNEQFF. DNA of the CDR3: TGCGCCAGCAACCTGGAACCAGCCCTTAATGAGCAGTTCTTC. Combining the CDR3 with reference TRBV5-1 and TRBJ2-1 gives the whole variable domain KAGVTQTPRYLIKTRGQQVTLSCSPISGHRSVSWYQQTPGQGLQFLFEYFSETQRNKGNFPGRFSGRQFSNSRSEMNVSTLELGDSALYLCASNLEPALNEQFFGPGTRLTVL.

The chain employs TRBV7-9 and TRBJ2-2; no definite D call. This CDR3 region has 10 residues. V lost 6 bases and J 6 bases, leaving 2 bases between the germline ends. Looked up from germline, CDR1 is SEHNR and CDR2 is FQNEAQ (reference sequence). The CDR3 nucleotides are TGTGCCAGCAGTCCCGGGGAGCTGTTTTTT. This gives the protein CASSPGELFF.

The V gene is TRBV11-2, the J gene TRBJ2-1, with D hard to call. Germline V CDR1 and CDR2: SGHAT, FQNNGV. This CDR3 is 12 amino acids long. Trimming stripped 2 bases from V and 7 bases from J, with 6 bases between. Written as DNA, the CDR3 is TGTGCCAGCAGCTTATGGCAGAATGAGCAGTTCTTC. It yields the protein CASSLWQNEQFF.

This chain joins TRBV25-1 and TRBJ1-1; no definite D call. The CDR3 spans 15 residues. CDR1 and CDR2 (germline): MGHDK, SYGVNS. The ends were cut back, 1 base at V and 1 base at J, with 10 bases in the middle. The DNA of the CDR3 is TGTGCCAGCAGTGAATCAGGTAGAGGGAACACTGAAGCTTTCTTT. It codes for CASSESGRGNTEAFF.

This chain uses TRBV28 with TRBJ2-7; 7 nucleotides align to TRBD2. V shed 4 bases and J 0 bases; nucleotides not matched to a gene: 3. CDR3 length: 14 residues. Germline CDR1 is MDHEN and CDR2 is SYDVKM. In DNA, the CDR3 is TGTGCCAGCAGTTCTCCTAGCGGCTCCTACGAGCAGTACTTC. Its translation: CASSSPSGSYEQYF.

The chain employs TRBV9 and TRBJ1-2, with a weak D call TRBD1 (5 bases). CDR1 SGDLS and CDR2 YYNGEE come from the germline V gene. This CDR3 is built from 16 residues. V gave up 0 bases and J gave up 7 bases, with 19 bases separating them. CDR3: CASSVETESHLRGYTF. CDR3 bases: TGTGCCAGCAGCGTAGAGACAGAATCCCACCTTCGTGGCTACACCTTC.

This clone has only one observation. This sequence joins TRBV19 and TRBJ2-1; D remains ambiguous. V lost 0 bases and J lost 7, with 13 bases in between. Germline V gene lookup returns CDR1 LNHDA and CDR2 SQIVND (reference sequence). This CDR3 contains 15 residues. Here the CDR3 DNA reads TGTGCCAGTAGTATAGATCATTCCCTTGGGAATGAGCAGTTCTTC. Residues: CASSIDHSLGNEQFF. The complete variable domain, with remaining parts taken from reference TRBV19 and TRBJ2-1, reads DGGITQSPKYLFRKEGQNVTLSCEQNLNHDAMYWYRQDPGQGLRLIYYSQIVNDFQKGDIAEGYSVSREKKESFPLTVTSAQKNPTAFYLCASSIDHSLGNEQFFGPGTRLTVL.

The chain couples TRBV6-5 to TRBJ2-1; 8 bases line up with TRBD2. Trimming cost V 0 bases and J 5 bases; bases outside gene matches: 6. The CDR3 runs to 16 residues. Germline assignment: CDR1 MNHEY and CDR2 SVGAGI. The CDR3 spells CASSYSWTSPNNEQFF. Written as DNA, the CDR3 is TGTGCCAGCAGTTACTCCTGGACTAGCCCAAACAATGAGCAGTTCTTC.

On this clone: A junction boundary mismatches the germline segment, possibly from a read error. The gene calls are TRBV7-7 and TRBJ2-5, with TRBD2 matching over 9 bases. CDR1 SSHAT and CDR2 FNYEAQ come from the germline V gene (reference sequence). The CDR3 is 16 amino acids. Here the CDR3 reads CASSLEASSGTETQYF. The DNA of the CDR3 is TGTGCTAGCAGCTTAGAGGCGTCTAGCGGGACGGAGACCCAGTACTTC. The full variable domain, in which reference TRBV7-7 and TRBJ2-5 provide the parts outside the CDR3, is GAGVSQSPRYKVTKRGQDVTLRCDPISSHATLYWYQQALGQGPEFLTYFNYEAQPDKSGLPSDRFSAERPEGSISTLTIQRTEQRDSAMYRCASSLEASSGTETQYFGPGTRLLVL.

V is TRBV6-1 and J is TRBJ2-1; D gene unclear. Germline CDR1 reads MNHNS; CDR2 reads SASEGT. V was shortened by 7 bases and J by 4 bases, with 14 bases between the two germline ends. The CDR3 runs 14 residues. The CDR3 protein is CASIPSGLYNEQFF. The CDR3 nucleotides are TGTGCCAGCATCCCCTCGGGCTTATACAATGAGCAGTTCTTC.

The CDR3 here is CASSDQGKAFF. In DNA form, the CDR3 reads TGTGCCAGCAGTGATCAGGGGAAGGCTTTCTTT. V gene TRBV6-5 combines with J gene TRBJ1-1, with D possibly matching TRBD1 (6 bases). This CDR3 contains 11 residues. V lost 5 bases to trimming and J lost 11 bases, with 12 bases between them. Germline CDR1 is MNHEY and CDR2 is SVGAGI.

The rearrangement joins TRBV9 to TRBJ1-2, with a weak D call TRBD1 (5 bases). CDR3 size: 13 residues. CDR1 is SGDLS and CDR2 is YYNGEE in the germline V gene. The V gene lost 2 bases and the J gene lost 4 bases, with 9 bases spanning the gap. The CDR3 is CASSVGGAYGYTF. The CDR3 DNA is TGTGCCAGCAGCGTGGGGGGAGCCTATGGCTACACCTTC.

V is TRBV6-4 and J is TRBJ2-1, with 7 bases identical to TRBD1. CDR3 length: 16 amino acids. V dropped 6 bases and J dropped 3; count of bases not matched to a gene: 11. Germline V CDR1 and CDR2: MRHNA, SNTAGT. CDR3 sequence (DNA): TGTGCCAGCAGCCTCTTAGGGGGCGCAATCTACAATGAGCAGTTCTTC. This encodes CASSLLGGAIYNEQFF.

This clone was counted only a few times. This rearrangement joins TRBV6-5 to TRBJ1-1; TRBD1 matches at 7 bases. Trimming took 0 bases from V and 0 from J; bases not matched to a gene: 4. The CDR3 covers 16 residues. Germline V gene sequence: CDR1 MNHEY, CDR2 SVGAGI. CDR3: CASSYSLRGVNTEAFF. The CDR3 coding sequence is TGTGCCAGCAGTTACTCCCTCAGGGGGGTGAACACTGAAGCTTTCTTT.

This clone was detected only once. This chain links TRBV7-9 with TRBJ1-2; D not resolved. The CDR3 is 18 residues long. The germline gives CDR1 SEHNR, CDR2 FQNEAQ (reference sequence). The V gene lost 0 bases and the J gene lost 4 bases, with 21 bases spanning the gap. In DNA form, the CDR3 reads TGTGCCAGCAGCTTAGCCCAGGTAGAGAGGGCTTGGAGCTATGGCTACACCTTC. It translates to CASSLAQVERAWSYGYTF.

The rearrangement joins TRBV19 to TRBJ1-2, with 12 nucleotides matching TRBD1. CDR3 size: 15 residues. Germline assignment: CDR1 LNHDA and CDR2 SQIVND (reference sequence). Trimming cost V 3 bases and J 7 bases; bases outside gene matches: 6. The CDR3 DNA reads TGTGCCAGTAGTATTGGGGGACAGGGGGCGTCTGGCTACACCTTC. Encoded protein: CASSIGGQGASGYTF.

V is TRBV6-5 and J is TRBJ2-1, with D unclear. The CDR3 runs 15 residues. V lost 6 bases, J lost 1 base, and 13 bases lay in between. CDR1 and CDR2 from the germline V gene are MNHEY and SVGAGI. CDR3 coding DNA: TGTGCCAGCAGCCTCCCTGGCGGATCCTACAATGAGCAGTTCTTC. This translates into CASSLPGGSYNEQFF.

This clone showed up just once. V gene TRBV7-2 combines with J gene TRBJ2-5; D may be TRBD2 (6 bases). Deletions cut 8 bases from V and 4 bases from J, with 26 bases between. The CDR3 spans 17 residues. CDR1 and CDR2 from the germline V gene are SGHTA and FQGNSA. The CDR3 DNA follows: TGTGCCAGCGCGAGGGGCGTGCGGGCCGGGAGAACAGAGACCCAGTACTTC. It specifies CASARGVRAGRTETQYF.

This clone has more than one count but fewer than ten. The chain links TRBV11-2 to TRBJ1-3; D not resolved. This CDR3 is 14 amino acids long. Trimming pared 0 bases from V and 2 bases from J, leaving 5 bases between. Germline lookup yields CDR1 SGHAT and CDR2 FQNNGV. This CDR3 reads CASSLDRPGNTIYF. DNA for the CDR3: TGTGCCAGCAGCTTAGATCGTCCTGGAAACACCATATATTTT.

The CDR3 nucleotides read TGTGCCAGCGGCAACAGGCCCGGGGTCTCTGGAAACACCATATATTTT. Translating gives CASGNRPGVSGNTIYF. The J gene is TRBJ1-3, the V gene TRBV28; maybe TRBD1 (5 bases). Trimming stripped 8 bases from V and 0 bases from J, with 17 bases between. From germline, CDR1 is MDHEN and CDR2 SYDVKM. The CDR3 covers 16 residues.

The CDR3 sequence is CASSHTAQGYSGNTIYF. CDR3 DNA sequence: TGTGCCAGCTCCCACACTGCTCAGGGTTACTCTGGAAACACCATATATTTT. The V gene is TRBV18, the J gene TRBJ1-3; weak D call: TRBD1 (5 bases). From germline, CDR1 is KGHSH and CDR2 LQKENI. Trimming cost V 6 bases and J 0 bases, with 18 bases left between them. The CDR3 is 17 residues long.

Written as DNA, the CDR3 is TGTGCCAGCAGCCTGGAGGATGGCTACACCTTC. It encodes CASSLEDGYTF. The rearrangement uses TRBV13 and TRBJ1-2, with D unclear. The CDR3 length is 11 residues. Germline-derived CDR1 and CDR2 are PRHDT and FYEKMQ (reference sequence). V shed 5 bases and J shed 6 bases, with 7 bases lying between them.